The 18 T cell receptor beta chains given below trace back to one sample, sequenced in a study of blood T cell repertoires in COVID-19. Using immunoSEQ multiplex PCR, the repertoire was profiled, and TCRdb retains in-frame clones only, with some absent. The profile shows more than 150,000 clones, approximately 82% of them singletons. Sequencing was performed on peripheral blood. The receptors were sampled from a woman aged 45-65 years with acute or convalescent COVID-19.

This clone was recorded at least ten times. The identical CDR3 is also encoded by other nucleotide sequences in the sample. DNA of the CDR3: TGTGCCAGTAGCATTACAGGGGAGAATTCACCCCTCCACTTT. Protein sequence: CASSITGENSPLHF. The chain recombines TRBV19 with TRBJ1-6; TRBD1 aligns across 7 bases. J lost 7 bases, V lost 6 bases, and 6 bases had no gene match. The germline V gene encodes CDR1 LNHDA and CDR2 SQIVND (reference sequence). The CDR3 sequence is 14 residues long.

The genes are TRBV5-1 and TRBJ2-3, with 9 bases identical to TRBD2. The CDR3 is made up of 16 amino acids. After removal of 1 base from V and 5 bases from J, the junction contained 8 bases not matched to a gene. Germline CDR1 is SGHRS and CDR2 is YFSETQ. CDR3 in amino acids: CASSLPSNSGGDTQYF. CDR3 DNA sequence: TGCGCCAGCAGCTTGCCCAGTAATAGCGGGGGAGATACGCAGTATTTT.

The V gene is TRBV6-1, the J gene TRBJ1-5, with D perhaps TRBD1 (5 bases). Germline values: CDR1 MNHNS, CDR2 SASEGT. The CDR3 extends over 14 amino acids. The ends were cut back, 3 bases at V and 5 bases at J, with 11 bases in the middle. This chain's CDR3 is CASSDRAPHQPQHF. The DNA of the CDR3 is TGTGCCAGCAGTGACAGGGCCCCGCATCAGCCCCAGCATTTT.

This clone was observed at least ten times. The chain carries TRBV7-9 and TRBJ1-1; D possibly corresponds to TRBD1 (6 bases). This CDR3 is built from 13 residues. Germline assignment: CDR1 SEHNR and CDR2 FQNEAQ (reference sequence). The V end lost 4 bases, the J end lost 4 bases, and 10 bases lay between the germline ends. CDR3 protein: CASSSQGSTEAFF. The CDR3 DNA is TGTGCCAGCAGCTCGCAGGGGAGCACTGAAGCTTTCTTT. The full variable domain, with the rest looked up from reference TRBV7-9 and TRBJ1-1, is DTGVSQNPRHKITKRGQNVTFRCDPISEHNRLYWYRQTLGQGPEFLTYFQNEAQLEKSRLLSDRFSAERPKGSFSTLEIQRTEQGDSAMYLCASSSQGSTEAFFGQGTRLTVV.

This rearrangement joins TRBV6-5 to TRBJ1-1; TRBD1 is a possible D gene (6 bases). The CDR3 sequence is 14 residues long. Germline V CDR1 and CDR2: MNHEY, SVGAGI. With 10 bases removed from V and 3 bases from J, the gap between germline ends came to 18 bases. The CDR3: CAITTKGGDTEAFF. CDR3 DNA sequence: TGTGCCATTACAACCAAGGGGGGGGACACTGAAGCTTTCTTT.

The V gene is TRBV2, the J gene TRBJ1-5, with D perhaps matching TRBD1 (6 bases). V was pared by 6 bases and J by 1 base, with 13 bases between. In germline, CDR1 is SNHLY, CDR2 FYNNEI. The CDR3 totals 15 residues. CDR3 residues: CASRGGDGSNQPQHF. In DNA, the CDR3 is TGTGCCAGCAGAGGGGGGGACGGCAGCAATCAGCCCCAGCATTTT. Full variable domain (rest looked up from reference TRBV2 and TRBJ1-5): EPEVTQTPSHQVTQMGQEVILRCVPISNHLYFYWYRQILGQKVEFLVSFYNNEISEKSEIFDDQFSVERPDGSNFTLKIRSTKLEDSAMYFCASRGGDGSNQPQHFGDGTRLSIL.

A single count supports this clone. The CDR3 bases are TGTGCCAGCTTAAGAGGGGGTCGGAACACTGAAGCTTTCTTT. Translated, it gives CASLRGGRNTEAFF. The rearrangement uses TRBV6-5 and TRBJ1-1; perhaps TRBD1 as D (6 bases). The CDR3 extends over 14 amino acids. V was cut by 8 bases and J by 1 base, with 14 bases left in between. Germline V lookup: CDR1 MNHEY, CDR2 SVGAGI.

The gene calls are TRBV7-3 and TRBJ2-7; 7 bases align to TRBD1. After removal of 1 base from V and 7 bases from J, the junction contained 10 bases not matched to a gene. CDR3 size: 15 residues. In germline, CDR1 is SGHTA, CDR2 FQGTGA. Here the CDR3 reads CASSLSGTDVSEQYF. The CDR3 nucleotides are TGTGCCAGCAGCTTAAGTGGGACAGACGTCTCAGAGCAGTACTTC.

The chain is built from TRBV6-5 and TRBJ1-2; TRBD1 aligns across 8 bases. The length of the CDR3 is 15 residues. The V and J ends lost 6 bases and 6 bases, in that order; junction bases with no gene match: 12. Germline-derived CDR1 and CDR2 are MNHEY and SVGAGI. CDR3 residues: CASSWTGTGTNGYTF. CDR3 DNA sequence: TGTGCCAGCAGCTGGACCGGGACAGGCACCAATGGCTACACCTTC.

The gene calls are TRBV9 and TRBJ2-7; D gene ambiguous. The CDR3 is 13 amino acids. Germline CDR1 and CDR2: SGDLS and YYNGEE. V lost 0 bases and J 2 bases, leaving 6 bases between the germline ends. The CDR3 nucleotides read TGTGCCAGCAGCGTAGGAGACACCTACGAGCAGTACTTC. Translating gives CASSVGDTYEQYF.

CDR3: CASSVEGTSSYNEQFF. The CDR3 nucleotides read TGTGCCAGCAGTGTTGAGGGGACTAGCTCCTACAATGAGCAGTTCTTC. The chain has TRBV6-4 and TRBJ2-1; 8 bases match TRBD2. CDR3 length equals 16 residues. J lost 0 bases, V lost 4 bases, and 5 bases had no gene match. The V gene's germline CDR1 is MRHNA and CDR2 SNTAGT.

The V call is TRBV5-1, the J call TRBJ1-2, with 9 nucleotides matching TRBD1. Germline CDR1 and CDR2: SGHRS and YFSETQ. CDR3 length: 14 residues. J gave up 3 bases and V 4 bases, and 4 bases lay outside the gene matches. Here the CDR3 DNA reads TGCGCCAGCAGCAGGACAGGGGAGGACTATGGCTACACCTTC. Translation gives CASSRTGEDYGYTF.

V usage is TRBV4-2 and J usage is TRBJ2-7; 13 bases match TRBD2. V shed 3 bases, J shed 3 bases, and the junction held 2 bases outside the gene matches. The germline CDR1 and CDR2 sequences are LGHNA and YNFKEQ. The CDR3 consists of 15 residues. The CDR3 loop reads CASSQGLAGNYEQYF. In nucleotides, the CDR3 is TGTGCCAGCAGCCAGGGACTAGCGGGAAACTACGAGCAGTACTTC.

J is TRBJ1-6 and V is TRBV3-1 (or the pseudogene TRBV3-2); D is uncertain. Trimming removed 5 bases at V and 6 bases at J, with 11 bases between. Per germline, CDR1 LGHDT and CDR2 YNNKEL (reference sequence). The CDR3 runs to 14 residues. The CDR3 sequence: CASSLTYFNSPLHF. DNA of the CDR3: TGTGCCAGCAGCTTGACATATTTTAATTCACCCCTCCACTTT.

This chain links TRBV7-2 with TRBJ1-4, with D uncertain. The V gene's germline CDR1 is SGHTA and CDR2 FQGNSA. The CDR3 has 13 amino acids. V was shortened by 4 bases and J by 6 bases, with 9 bases between the two germline ends. The CDR3 here is CASSSAGYEKLFF. The DNA of the CDR3 is TGTGCCAGCAGCTCGGCGGGGTATGAAAAACTGTTTTTT.

This chain connects TRBV11-2 to TRBJ2-3; TRBD2 is a possible D gene (6 bases). Trimming took off 5 bases at V and 4 bases at J, with 13 bases between the two ends. The length of the CDR3 is 14 residues. The germline V gene has CDR1 SGHAT and CDR2 FQNNGV. The CDR3 protein is CASSRDWNSDTQYF. CDR3 in DNA: TGTGCCAGCAGCCGGGACTGGAACTCAGATACGCAGTATTTT.

The chain combines TRBV6-2 or TRBV6-3 with TRBJ2-6; D call uncertain. CDR1 is MNHEY and CDR2 is SVGEGT in the germline V gene. This CDR3 has 18 amino acids. The V end was cut by 2 bases, the J end by 0 bases, with 14 bases between. CDR3 sequence: CASSYQAQDPSGANVLTF. CDR3 in DNA: TGTGCCAGCAGTTACCAGGCGCAGGATCCCTCTGGGGCCAACGTCCTGACTTTC.

V gene TRBV19 combines with J gene TRBJ1-6, with D possibly being TRBD1 (5 bases). Germline V lookup: CDR1 LNHDA, CDR2 SQIVND (reference sequence). This CDR3 comprises 14 residues. The V gene lost 2 bases and the J gene lost 10 bases, with 12 bases spanning the gap. Here the CDR3 DNA reads TGTGCCAGTAGTATAAGTCCACCAGGGTCACCCCTCCACTTT. Protein sequence: CASSISPPGSPLHF.